This TCR beta chain was recovered during a study of blood T cell repertoires in COVID-19. Turning to the study itself: Donors in the United States, Italy and Spain gave samples during acute or convalescent COVID-19. T cells, B-cell-depleted T cells, or PBMCs supplied cDNA or gDNA.

Authors' data handling: Estimation of nucleated cell counts relied on the amplification of reference gene primers. The protocol was immunoSEQ multiplex PCR, while the TCRdb copy is restricted to in-frame clones and leaves out a portion. That table is the source of V, J and clone size, and D and trimming were worked out from the DNA. There are about 180,000 clones in the sample; about 79% occur only once, and about 25% lies in the top ten. The germline V gene encodes CDR1 SQVTM and CDR2 ANQGSEA. V was pared by 6 bases and J by 1 base, with 14 bases between. This CDR3 has 14 residues. The clonotype comes from a woman in her seventies with acute or convalescent COVID-19. V gene TRBV29-1 combines with J gene TRBJ2-3; D is possibly TRBD1 (5 bases). The sequenced material came from peripheral blood. The CDR3 protein is CSVQRGRGTDTQYF. CDR3 nucleotides: TGCAGCGTCCAAAGGGGAAGGGGCACAGATACGCAGTATTTT.